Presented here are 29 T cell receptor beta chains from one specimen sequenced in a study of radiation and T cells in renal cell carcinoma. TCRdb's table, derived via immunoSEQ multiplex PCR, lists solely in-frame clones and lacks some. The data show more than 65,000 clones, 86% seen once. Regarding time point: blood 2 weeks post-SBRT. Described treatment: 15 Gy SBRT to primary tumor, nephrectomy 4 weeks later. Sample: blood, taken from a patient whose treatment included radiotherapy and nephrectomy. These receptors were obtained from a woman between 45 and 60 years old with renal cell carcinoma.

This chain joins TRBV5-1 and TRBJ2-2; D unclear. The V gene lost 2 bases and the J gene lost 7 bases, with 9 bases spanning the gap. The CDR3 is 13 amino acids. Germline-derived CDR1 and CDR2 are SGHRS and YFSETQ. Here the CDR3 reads CASSFGGFGELFF. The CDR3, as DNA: TGCGCCAGCAGCTTCGGTGGCTTCGGGGAGCTGTTTTTT. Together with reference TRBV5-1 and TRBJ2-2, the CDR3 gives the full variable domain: KAGVTQTPRYLIKTRGQQVTLSCSPISGHRSVSWYQQTPGQGLQFLFEYFSETQRNKGNFPGRFSGRQFSNSRSEMNVSTLELGDSALYLCASSFGGFGELFFGEGSRLTVL.

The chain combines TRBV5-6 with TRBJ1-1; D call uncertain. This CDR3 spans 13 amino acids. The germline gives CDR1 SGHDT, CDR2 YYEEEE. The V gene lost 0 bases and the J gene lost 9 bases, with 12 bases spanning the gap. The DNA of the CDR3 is TGTGCCAGCAGCTTGGCCGGTTACCAGAAAGCTTTCTTT. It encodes CASSLAGYQKAFF. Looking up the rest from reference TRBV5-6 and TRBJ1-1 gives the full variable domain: DAGVTQSPTHLIKTRGQQVTLRCSPKSGHDTVSWYQQALGQGPQFIFQYYEEEERQRGNFPDRFSGHQFPNYSSELNVNALLLGDSALYLCASSLAGYQKAFFGQGTRLTVV.

CDR3 in DNA: TGTGCCAGCAGTTACTCGGGGACAGGCGATTCACCCCTCCACTTT. It is translated as CASSYSGTGDSPLHF. V gene TRBV6-6 combines with J gene TRBJ1-6; 8 nucleotides align to TRBD1. This CDR3 spans 15 amino acids. Trimming cost V 0 bases and J 8 bases; bases outside gene matches: 3. Germline V gene sequence: CDR1 MNHNY, CDR2 SVGAGI (reference sequence).

The DNA of the CDR3 is TGTGCCAGCAGTTTGGCGGACAGCTTGGATTGCGAGCAGTACTTC. It translates to CASSLADSLDCEQYF. This rearrangement joins TRBV28 to TRBJ2-7, with D tentatively TRBD1 (6 bases). The CDR3 is 15 residues long. CDR1 and CDR2 (germline): MDHEN, SYDVKM. V lost 3 bases and J lost 6, with 18 bases in between. The full variable domain, its missing parts supplied by reference TRBV28 and TRBJ2-7, is DVKVTQSSRYLVKRTGEKVFLECVQDMDHENMFWYRQDPGLGLRLIYFSYDVKMKEKGDIPEGYSVSREKKERFSLILESASTNQTSMYLCASSLADSLDCEQYFGPGTRLTVT.

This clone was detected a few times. The CDR3 DNA sequence: TGTGCCAGCAGCTTGAGACTAGCGGGGGATCTAGCCAAAAACATTCAGTACTTC. Translated: CASSLRLAGDLAKNIQYF. The J gene is TRBJ2-4, the V gene TRBV7-2, with 12 bases that match TRBD2. Germline V gene lookup returns CDR1 SGHTA and CDR2 FQGNSA. The V segment lost 3 bases and the J segment 0 bases; nucleotides outside the gene matches: 6. The CDR3 has 18 amino acids.

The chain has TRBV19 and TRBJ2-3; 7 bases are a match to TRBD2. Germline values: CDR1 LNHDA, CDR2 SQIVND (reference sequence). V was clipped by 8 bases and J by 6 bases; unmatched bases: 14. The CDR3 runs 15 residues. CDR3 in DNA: TGTGCCAGTTTTGGGGCTTCGCGGGAGAGCGATACGCAGTATTTT. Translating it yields CASFGASRESDTQYF.

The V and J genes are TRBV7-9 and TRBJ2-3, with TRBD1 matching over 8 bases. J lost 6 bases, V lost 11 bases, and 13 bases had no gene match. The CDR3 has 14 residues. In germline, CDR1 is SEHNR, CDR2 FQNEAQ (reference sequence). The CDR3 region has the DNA TGTGCCGGGGGACAGGACCTCTCGGACGATACGCAGTATTTT. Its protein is CAGGQDLSDDTQYF.

The CDR3 protein is CATSRGQGFEKLFF. CDR3 sequence (DNA): TGTGCCACCAGCAGAGGGCAGGGGTTTGAAAAACTGTTTTTT. The gene calls are TRBV15 and TRBJ1-4; maybe TRBD1 (6 bases). The CDR3 loop spans 14 amino acids. Germline V gene sequence: CDR1 LNHNV, CDR2 YYDKDF (reference sequence). V was shortened by 1 base and J by 7 bases, with 10 bases between the two germline ends.

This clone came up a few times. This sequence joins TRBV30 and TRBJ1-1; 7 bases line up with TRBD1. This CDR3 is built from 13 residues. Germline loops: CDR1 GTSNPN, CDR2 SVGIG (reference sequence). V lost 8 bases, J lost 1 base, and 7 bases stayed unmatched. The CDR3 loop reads CAGTDRPNTEAFF. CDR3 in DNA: TGTGCCGGTACGGACAGGCCGAACACTGAAGCTTTCTTT.

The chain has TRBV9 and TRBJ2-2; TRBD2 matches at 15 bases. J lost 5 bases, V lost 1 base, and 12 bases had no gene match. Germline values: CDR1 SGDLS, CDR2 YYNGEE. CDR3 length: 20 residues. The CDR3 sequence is CASSVNPGLAGGLGTGELFF. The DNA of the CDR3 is TGTGCCAGCAGCGTAAATCCGGGACTAGCGGGGGGACTAGGGACCGGGGAGCTGTTTTTT.

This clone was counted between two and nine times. This CDR3 is CASSPSTGVNTEAFF. CDR3 bases: TGCGCCAGCAGCCCGTCTACAGGGGTGAACACTGAAGCTTTCTTT. This chain uses TRBV5-1 with TRBJ1-1; 7 positions agree with TRBD1. This CDR3 is built from 15 residues. The V gene's germline CDR1 is SGHRS and CDR2 YFSETQ. J gave up 0 bases and V 4 bases, and 6 bases lay outside the gene matches.

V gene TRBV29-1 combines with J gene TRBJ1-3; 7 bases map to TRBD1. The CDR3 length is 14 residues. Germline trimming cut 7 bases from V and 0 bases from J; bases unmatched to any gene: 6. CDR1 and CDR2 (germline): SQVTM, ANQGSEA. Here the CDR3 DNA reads TGCAGCGCAAGACAGGGTGGCTCTGGAAACACCATATATTTT. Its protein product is CSARQGGSGNTIYF. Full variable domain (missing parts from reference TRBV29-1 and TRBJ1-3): SAVISQKPSRDICQRGTSLTIQCQVDSQVTMMFWYRQQPGQSLTLIATANQGSEATYESGFVIDKFPISRPNLTFSTLTVSNMSPEDSSIYLCSARQGGSGNTIYFGEGSWLTVV.

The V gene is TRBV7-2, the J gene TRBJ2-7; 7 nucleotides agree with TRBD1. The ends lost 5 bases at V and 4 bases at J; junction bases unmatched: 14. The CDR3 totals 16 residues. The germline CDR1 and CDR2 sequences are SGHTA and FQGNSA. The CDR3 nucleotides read TGTGCCAGCAGCACCTCAAAGGGGGCGTCGTGGTACGAGCAGTACTTC. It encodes CASSTSKGASWYEQYF.

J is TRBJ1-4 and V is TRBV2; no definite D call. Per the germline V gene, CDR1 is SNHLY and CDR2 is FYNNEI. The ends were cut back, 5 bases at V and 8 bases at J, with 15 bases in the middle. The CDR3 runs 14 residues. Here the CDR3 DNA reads TGTGCCAGCAGTCGCCGGGGTTCAGAGGAAAAACTGTTTTTT. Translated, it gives CASSRRGSEEKLFF.

CDR3 DNA: TGTGCCAGCAGCCCCCCGGGACATAGGATCTACGAGCAGTACTTC. Its protein product is CASSPPGHRIYEQYF. This chain links TRBV5-8 with TRBJ2-7; maybe TRBD1 (6 bases). The CDR3 totals 15 residues. Germline-derived CDR1 and CDR2 are SGHTS and YDEGEE. V was pared by 4 bases and J by 3 bases, with 17 bases between.

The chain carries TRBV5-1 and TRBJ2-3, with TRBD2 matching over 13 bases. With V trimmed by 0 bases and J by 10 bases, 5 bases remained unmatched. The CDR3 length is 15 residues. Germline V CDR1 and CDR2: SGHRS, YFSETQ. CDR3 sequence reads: CASSLGTSGSSPQYF. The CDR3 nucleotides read TGCGCCAGCAGCTTGGGGACTAGCGGGAGTTCCCCGCAGTATTTT.

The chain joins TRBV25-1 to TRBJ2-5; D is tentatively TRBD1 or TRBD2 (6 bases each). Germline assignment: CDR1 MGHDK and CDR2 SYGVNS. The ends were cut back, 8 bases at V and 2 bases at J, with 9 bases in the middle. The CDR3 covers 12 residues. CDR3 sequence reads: CASRGGQETQYF. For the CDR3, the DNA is TGTGCCAGCCGAGGGGGGCAAGAGACCCAGTACTTC.

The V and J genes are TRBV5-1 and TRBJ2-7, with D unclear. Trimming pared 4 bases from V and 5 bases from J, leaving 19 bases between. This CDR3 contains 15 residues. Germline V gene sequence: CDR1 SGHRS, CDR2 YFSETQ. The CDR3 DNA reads TGCGCCAGCAGCATCTGGGCAGAGCTGGGAAACGAGCAGTACTTC. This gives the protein CASSIWAELGNEQYF.

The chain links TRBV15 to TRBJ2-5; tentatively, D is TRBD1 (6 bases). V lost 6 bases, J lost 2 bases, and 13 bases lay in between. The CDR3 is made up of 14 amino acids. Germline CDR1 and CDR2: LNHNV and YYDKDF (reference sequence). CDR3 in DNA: TGTGCCACCAGGGCGCAGGGGAATCAAGAGACCCAGTACTTC. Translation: CATRAQGNQETQYF.

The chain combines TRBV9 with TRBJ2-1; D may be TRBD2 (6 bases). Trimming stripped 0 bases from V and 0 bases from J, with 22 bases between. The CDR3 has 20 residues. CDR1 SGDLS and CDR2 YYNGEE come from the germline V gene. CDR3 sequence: CASSVVGGGAATSSYNEQFF. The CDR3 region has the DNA TGTGCCAGCAGCGTAGTAGGTGGCGGGGCGGCCACAAGCTCCTACAATGAGCAGTTCTTC.

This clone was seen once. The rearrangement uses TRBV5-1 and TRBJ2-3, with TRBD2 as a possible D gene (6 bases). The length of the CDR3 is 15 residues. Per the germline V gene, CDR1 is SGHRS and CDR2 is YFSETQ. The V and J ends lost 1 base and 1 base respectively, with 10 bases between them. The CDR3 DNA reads TGCGCCAGCAGCTTGCCGGGCGGGGGCACAGATACGCAGTATTTT. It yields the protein CASSLPGGGTDTQYF.

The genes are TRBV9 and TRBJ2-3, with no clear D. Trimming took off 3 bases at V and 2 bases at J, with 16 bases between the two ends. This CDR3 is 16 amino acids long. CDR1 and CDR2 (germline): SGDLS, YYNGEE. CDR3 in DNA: TGTGCCAGCAGCGGCGCTCTCGCCATAGCCACAGATACGCAGTATTTT. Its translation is CASSGALAIATDTQYF.

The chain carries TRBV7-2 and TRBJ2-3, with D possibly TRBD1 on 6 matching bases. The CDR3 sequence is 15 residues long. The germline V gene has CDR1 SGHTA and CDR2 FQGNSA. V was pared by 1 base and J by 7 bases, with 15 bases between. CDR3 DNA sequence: TGTGCCAGCAGCTTAGAATACCGGACAGCAAATACGCAGTATTTT. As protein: CASSLEYRTANTQYF.

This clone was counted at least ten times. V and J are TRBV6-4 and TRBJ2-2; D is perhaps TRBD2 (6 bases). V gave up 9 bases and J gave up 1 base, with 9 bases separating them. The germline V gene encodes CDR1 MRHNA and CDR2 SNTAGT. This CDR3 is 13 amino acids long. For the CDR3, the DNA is TGTGCCAGTGCGGAGGGGAACACCGGGGAGCTGTTTTTT. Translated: CASAEGNTGELFF.

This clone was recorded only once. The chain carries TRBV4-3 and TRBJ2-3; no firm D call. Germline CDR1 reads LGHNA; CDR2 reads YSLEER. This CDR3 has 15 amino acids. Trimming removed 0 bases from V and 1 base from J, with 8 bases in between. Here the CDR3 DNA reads TGCGCCAGCAGCCAAGATACCCCCGGCACAGATACGCAGTATTTT. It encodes CASSQDTPGTDTQYF.

For the CDR3, the DNA is TGCGCCAGCAGCCAAGACAGGGGGCCGAACACCGGGGAGCTGTTTTTT. This codes for CASSQDRGPNTGELFF. This chain joins TRBV4-3 and TRBJ2-2; 8 bases agree with TRBD1. The CDR3 totals 16 residues. The germline V gene encodes CDR1 LGHNA and CDR2 YSLEER. Trimming removed 0 bases from V and 0 bases from J; junction bases left unmatched: 0.

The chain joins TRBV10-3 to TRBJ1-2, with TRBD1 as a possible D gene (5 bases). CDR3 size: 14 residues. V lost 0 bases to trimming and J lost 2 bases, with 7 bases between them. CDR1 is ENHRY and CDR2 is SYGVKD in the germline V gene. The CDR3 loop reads CAISESAGNYGYTF. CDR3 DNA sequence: TGTGCCATCAGTGAGTCGGCAGGGAACTATGGCTACACCTTC.

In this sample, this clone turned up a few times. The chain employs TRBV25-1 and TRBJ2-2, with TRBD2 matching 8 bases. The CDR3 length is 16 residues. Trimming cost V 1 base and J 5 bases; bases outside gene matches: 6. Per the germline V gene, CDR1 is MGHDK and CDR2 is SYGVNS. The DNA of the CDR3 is TGTGCCAGCAGTGAATCGGAGCGGGAGTGGACCGGGGAGCTGTTTTTT. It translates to CASSESEREWTGELFF.

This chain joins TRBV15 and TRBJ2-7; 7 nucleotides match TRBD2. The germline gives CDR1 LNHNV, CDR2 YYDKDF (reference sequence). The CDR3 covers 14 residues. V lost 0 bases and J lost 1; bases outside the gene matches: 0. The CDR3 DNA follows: TGTGCCACCAGCAGAGAGGGGGGGTCCTACGAGCAGTACTTC. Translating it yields CATSREGGSYEQYF. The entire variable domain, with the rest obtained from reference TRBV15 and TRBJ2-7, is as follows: DAMVIQNPRYQVTQFGKPVTLSCSQTLNHNVMYWYQQKSSQAPKLLFHYYDKDFNNEADTPDNFQSRRPNTSFCFLDIRSPGLGDTAMYLCATSREGGSYEQYFGPGTRLTVT.